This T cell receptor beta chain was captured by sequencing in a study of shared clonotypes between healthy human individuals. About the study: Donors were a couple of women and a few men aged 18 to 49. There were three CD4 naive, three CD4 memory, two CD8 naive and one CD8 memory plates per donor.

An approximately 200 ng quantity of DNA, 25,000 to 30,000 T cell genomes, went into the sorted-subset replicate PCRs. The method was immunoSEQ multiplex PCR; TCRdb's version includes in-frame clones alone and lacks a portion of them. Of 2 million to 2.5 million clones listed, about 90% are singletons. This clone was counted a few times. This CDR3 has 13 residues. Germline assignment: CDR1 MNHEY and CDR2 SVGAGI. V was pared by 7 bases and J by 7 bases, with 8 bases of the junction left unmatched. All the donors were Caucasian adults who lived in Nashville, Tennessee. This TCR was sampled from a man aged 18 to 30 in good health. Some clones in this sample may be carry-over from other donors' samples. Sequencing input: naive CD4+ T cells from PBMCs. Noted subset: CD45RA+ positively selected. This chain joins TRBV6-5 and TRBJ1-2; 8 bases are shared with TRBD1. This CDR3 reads CASTPDRGSGYTF. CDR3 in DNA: TGTGCCAGCACCCCCGACAGGGGTAGTGGCTACACCTTC.